This TCR beta chain originates from a study of T-cell memory formation after mild COVID-19 (dated by TCRdb to the early 2020s). With regard to the full study: Most TCR sequence clusters were specific to one of the two donors. The cohort comprised two young, previously healthy adult volunteers, one female and one male. T-cell clones expanding and contracting after mild COVID-19 in two donors were tracked by longitudinal TCRalpha and TCRbeta repertoire sequencing. Study-level results and caveats: Contracting CD4+ clones turned up mainly in the CM and EM memory subsets, whereas EMRA was where CD8+ clones were enriched. SARS-CoV-2 specificity was not confirmed for the second-wave clones peaking on day 37. Some responding clones were detected in pre-infection memory, which suggested that pre-existing cross-reactive memory T cells had joined the SARS-CoV-2 response. The study included only a couple of mild cases, and larger cohorts that include severe cases with pre-infection samples were judged to be necessary. Clones contracting from day 15 to 85 had balanced CD4/CD8 phenotypes, while a second wave expanding from day 15 to 37 was biased towards CD4+.

Ficoll-Paque density gradient centrifugation was used to isolate PBMCs. This clonotype was found many times. The antigen this receptor binds is unknown. No base-level quality is on record; no much larger clone is a single base apart. The germline V gene (reference sequence) sets CDR1 to DFQATT and CDR2 to SNEGSKA. V lost 0 bases and J lost 4 bases; the stretch between them is 6 bases long. The CDR3 sequence holds 12 residues, the cysteine and phenylalanine included. This entry keeps only the CDR3 DNA: 36 bases, framed from base 1. TCRdb lists the instrument as Illumina NovaSeq 6000. TCRalpha and TCRbeta cDNA libraries were constructed by 5'RACE with constant-segment primers, with sample barcodes and unique molecular identifiers being introduced. Trizol reagent was used to extract RNA from every sample. Libraries were amplified in two PCR steps, with a second sample barcode and Illumina TruSeq adapters added in the second step. Libraries were sequenced on an Illumina NovaSeq with 2 x 150 bp paired-end reads. On the authors' methods: The reads were demultiplexed and collapsed into UMI-guided consensus sequences using migec v1.2.7. Using mixcr v2.1.11, the UMI consensuses were aligned to TRA and TRB V and J templates and assembled into clonotypes. Expanded or contracted clonotypes were those called significant by both edgeR and NoisET, with noise models trained on biological replicates. For edgeR calls, a false discovery rate-adjusted p below 0.01 and a log2 fold-change threshold of 1 were applied. As an exploratory analysis of dynamics, PCA with hierarchical clustering was applied to max-normalized trajectories of the 1000 most abundant clonotypes. Each responding clone was given a CD4 or CD8 phenotype based on the CD4+ and CD8+ repertoires, which had been sequenced separately. TCRdb passed the public sequencing reads through fastp at Q25 and MiXCR, retaining productive beta sequences. Each record represents a unique CDR3 protein, reported with the most common genes and DNA among its rows. The V and J calls and clone size come from TCRdb's table, not from the authors' own analysis. Present in this sample are approximately 260,000 distinct CDR3 sequences, 15% to 20% of which were seen just once. The top ten clones comprise over 20% of the sample.

The V and J segments used are TRBV20-1 and TRBJ1-1, with the D gene not confidently named. The sample taken for sequencing was PBMCs or a T cell subset sorted from them (not recorded which). The source of this sequence is a man aged 18 to 30 who had mild COVID-19 (a few samples of this study predate the infection). The sample titles of this study are shuffled in the database, so cell type and time point are left out; the donor was told from shared clones. The CDR3 is CSARDPGTEAFF. The DNA is as follows: TGCAGTGCTAGAGATCCGGGCACTGAAGCTTTCTTT.